This T cell receptor beta chain is drawn from a study of blood T cell repertoires in COVID-19. Some clones are missing from TCRdb's copy, which holds only in-frame ones; the method was immunoSEQ multiplex PCR. Of more than 350,000 clones listed, 87% are singletons. V gave up 5 bases and J gave up 2 bases, with 13 bases separating them. The CDR3 is 14 residues long. CDR1 is MDHEN and CDR2 is SYDVKM in the germline V gene. Sequenced input: PBMCs or T cells enriched from blood (not recorded which). The chain has TRBV28 and TRBJ2-7, with D perhaps matching TRBD1 (6 bases). This TCR was sampled from a woman between 45 and 60 years old who had recovered from COVID-19. The CDR3 is CASSPLGQTYEQYF. The CDR3 nucleotides are TGTGCCAGCAGTCCGTTGGGACAAACCTACGAGCAGTACTTC.